This T cell receptor beta chain was captured by sequencing in a study of graft-versus-host responses after intestinal transplantation. Study at large: Multivisceral, liver-intestinal, or isolated intestinal transplants were received by the recipients. The whole recipient group had anti-thymocyte globulin induction followed by tacrolimus and steroids for about three years. Whole-study findings and limits: Graft-donor T cell macrochimerism coincided with high graft-versus-host to host-versus-graft clonal ratios in allografts. Among recipient marrow samples, GvH clones were found; some appeared first in ileum or blood.

This clone was counted once. Its specificity is not known. TCRdb's table, derived via immunoSEQ multiplex PCR, lists solely in-frame clones and lacks some. The table shows approximately 86,000 clones, with roughly 91% occurring only once. The V and J ends lost 6 bases and 6 bases respectively, with 18 bases between them. Germline V gives CDR1 SGHTS, CDR2 YDEGEE. The CDR3 sequence is 15 residues long. The rearrangement uses TRBV5-8 and TRBJ1-4, with D perhaps matching TRBD1 (5 bases). The sequence was collected from a human donor who received an intestinal transplant. Sequenced material: unstimulated CD4+ T cells sorted from spleen or lymph node cells, taken before intestinal transplant. The CDR3 sequence is CASILEGLEHEKLFF. DNA of the CDR3: TGTGCCAGCATCCTGGAGGGGTTGGAACATGAAAAACTGTTTTTT.